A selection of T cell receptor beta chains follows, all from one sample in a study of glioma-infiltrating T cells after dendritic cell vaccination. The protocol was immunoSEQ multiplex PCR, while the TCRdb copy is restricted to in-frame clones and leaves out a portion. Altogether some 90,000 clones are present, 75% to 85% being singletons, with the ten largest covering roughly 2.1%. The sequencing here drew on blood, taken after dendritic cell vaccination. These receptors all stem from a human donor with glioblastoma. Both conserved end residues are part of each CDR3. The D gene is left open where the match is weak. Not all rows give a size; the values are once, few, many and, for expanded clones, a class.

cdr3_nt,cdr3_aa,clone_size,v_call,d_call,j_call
TGTGCCAGCAGTGACTCACAGGGGGCTCGCGGGGGCTACACCTTC,CASSDSQGARGGYTF,-,TRBV6-1,TRBD1,TRBJ1-2
TGTGCCAGCAGTGTGGCAGGGGGGAACACCGGGGAGCTGTTTTTT,CASSVAGGNTGELFF,few,TRBV6-4,TRBD1,TRBJ2-2
TGTGCCAGCAGCTTAGCGCAGGGGGCTTACTACGAGCAGTACTTC,CASSLAQGAYYEQYF,once,TRBV7-9,TRBD1,TRBJ2-7
TGTGCCAGCAGCTCAACGGACGGGGTTGAAGCTTTCTTT,CASSSTDGVEAFF,few,TRBV7-3,-,TRBJ1-1
TGTGCCAGCAGCCAGGGCAGGGGGCAGGGGGCCCAGCATTTT,CASSQGRGQGAQHF,-,TRBV7-9,TRBD1,TRBJ1-5
TGTGCCAGCAGTTACAGTGGGCCGGAGGGTGAAAAACTGTTTTTT,CASSYSGPEGEKLFF,once,TRBV6-5,-,TRBJ1-4
TGTGCCAGCAGTCAAACAGGGGGCTCCGGGGAGCTGTTTTTT,CASSQTGGSGELFF,-,TRBV27,TRBD1,TRBJ2-2
TGCGCCAGCAGCCAAAACAGGGGGCGTAGTGGCTACACCTTC,CASSQNRGRSGYTF,-,TRBV4-1,TRBD1,TRBJ1-2
TGTGCTAGCAGCCGGAGAGGAGGACAGATTGACCTCCACAGCTCTGGAAACACCATATATTTT,CASSRRGGQIDLHSSGNTIYF,-,TRBV7-7,-,TRBJ1-3
TGTGCCAGCAGCCCTACTTGGAGCGGGAGTGGCGAGCAGTACTTC,CASSPTWSGSGEQYF,-,TRBV7-9,TRBD2,TRBJ2-7
TGTGCCAGCAGCTTAGGAACAGGGACAGGCTGGAATGGCTACACCTTC,CASSLGTGTGWNGYTF,-,TRBV11-2,TRBD1,TRBJ1-2
TGTGCCACCAGCTTGGGACTAGAGGAGACCCAGTACTTC,CATSLGLEETQYF,-,TRBV15,TRBD2,TRBJ2-5
TGTGCCAGCTCCCCCGGTAATGGGCCCGGCTACACCTTC,CASSPGNGPGYTF,-,TRBV18,-,TRBJ1-2
TGCGCCAGCAGTTCGGGACAGGAGTATTCACCCCTCCACTTT,CASSSGQEYSPLHF,-,TRBV5-1,TRBD1,TRBJ1-6
TGTGCCAGCAGCTCACGTCGGGGGGACACCGGGGAGCTGTTTTTT,CASSSRRGDTGELFF,-,TRBV7-3,TRBD2,TRBJ2-2
TGTGCCAGCAGGCGGGACGGCTACGAGCAGTACTTC,CASRRDGYEQYF,-,TRBV13,-,TRBJ2-7